Listed here are 32 T cell receptor beta chains from one sample, sequenced in a study of tumor and adjacent non-tumor tissue in lung cancer. TCRbeta libraries were built with three rounds of nested PCR, modified from ARM-PCR. MiXCR, run by TCRdb on the multiplex PCR reads, gives a single entry per CDR3 protein. The profile shows some 93,000 distinct CDR3 sequences, about 72% of them singletons. RNA was extracted from bulk tissue without any cell sorting. Input material: lung tumor tissue. These receptor sequences come from a man in his fifties or sixties with non-small cell lung cancer.

Concerning this clonotype: This sequence may be a read error, since a much larger clone differs from it by one base. Lacking the conserved final phenylalanine or tryptophan, this CDR3 likely reflects a read error. The chain combines TRBV13 with TRBJ2-3, with D possibly TRBD2 on 5 matching bases. Germline V gene data show CDR1 as PRHDT and CDR2 as FYEKMQ (reference sequence). V lost 3 bases to trimming and J lost 2 bases, with 15 bases between them. There are 16 residues in the CDR3. CDR3 loop: CASSLAGSTNTDTQYS. The CDR3 nucleotides read TGTGCCAGCAGCTTGGCGGGCTCCACAAACACAGATACGCAGTATTCT.

The chain joins TRBV4-2 to TRBJ1-4; D not certain. V lost 4 bases to trimming and J lost 8 bases, with 14 bases between them. The germline gives CDR1 LGHNA, CDR2 YNFKEQ. This CDR3 region has 14 residues. The CDR3 DNA sequence: TGTGCCAGCAGCCGGGGTGGAGTAGGGGAAAAACTGTTTTTT. This encodes CASSRGGVGEKLFF.

On this clonotype: This sequence may be a read error, since a much larger clone differs from it by one base. CDR3 coding DNA: TGCGCCAGCCGGGACAGGATTGGAGTGGAGAACTATGGCTACACCTTC. As protein: CASRDRIGVENYGYTF. The chain couples TRBV5-1 to TRBJ1-2; 8 bases line up with TRBD1. V trimming: 7 bases; J trimming: 2 bases; junction bases outside the gene matches: 13. Germline CDR1 reads SGHRS; CDR2 reads YFSETQ. The CDR3 is made up of 16 amino acids.

The chain links TRBV6-5 to TRBJ1-5, with 7 positions matching TRBD1. The CDR3 consists of 14 residues. After removal of 6 bases from V and 8 bases from J, the junction contained 10 bases not matched to a gene. Germline V gives CDR1 MNHEY, CDR2 SVGAGI. CDR3 nucleotide sequence: TGTGCCAGCAGCTCGGACAGGACCATTGAGCCCCAGCATTTT. It encodes CASSSDRTIEPQHF.

Worth noting for this clonotype: Germline and junction disagree at one end, which may indicate a read error. This chain joins TRBV11-3 and TRBJ2-6, with no clear D. CDR3 size: 16 residues. Germline V lookup: CDR1 SGHNT, CDR2 YENEEA. CDR3 coding DNA: TGTGCCAGCAGTTTAGGCGTAGGTTCTGGGACCAACGTCCTGACTTTC. Translating it yields CASSLGVGSGTNVLTF.

Details on this clonotype: Since the CDR3 does not end with the conserved phenylalanine or tryptophan, this likely comes from a read error. The V call is TRBV5-6, the J call TRBJ2-7; 8 positions match TRBD1. Germline CDR1 SGHDT, CDR2 YYEEEE. This CDR3 comprises 14 residues. The CDR3 DNA reads as TGTGCCAGCAGTCTTACAGGGGGAACCTACGTGCAGTACCTC. Amino acid sequence: CASSLTGGTYVQYL.

The sample holds many counts of this clonotype. This chain joins TRBV4-1 and TRBJ1-2; D perhaps matches TRBD1 (5 bases). The V gene's germline CDR1 is MGHRA and CDR2 YSYEKL. V lost 3 bases, J lost 5 bases, and 10 bases lay in between. This CDR3 comprises 13 residues. CDR3 region: CASSHPGRYGYTF. The CDR3 DNA sequence: TGCGCCAGCAGCCACCCGGGACGATATGGCTACACCTTC.

There are many counts of this clonotype. The chain employs TRBV5-1 and TRBJ2-3; 7 nucleotides agree with TRBD1. The CDR3 runs to 15 residues. Germline CDR1 and CDR2: SGHRS and YFSETQ. With 0 bases clipped from V and 5 bases from J, the junction kept 6 bases outside the gene matches. The chain's CDR3 is CASSLEGGPRDTQYF. The CDR3 nucleotides read TGCGCCAGCAGCTTGGAAGGGGGCCCGAGAGATACGCAGTATTTT.

The sample holds many counts of this clonotype. The V gene is TRBV11-2, the J gene TRBJ2-3; D call uncertain. CDR1 and CDR2 from the germline V gene are SGHAT and FQNNGV. V was cut by 4 bases and J by 6 bases, with 11 bases left in between. The CDR3 totals 13 residues. The CDR3 spells CASSSQMRDTQYF. CDR3 nucleotides: TGTGCCAGCAGCTCACAAATGAGGGATACGCAGTATTTT.

At least ten counts were recorded for this clonotype. The rearrangement joins TRBV24-1 to TRBJ2-5, with 10 bases that match TRBD1. Trimming at V came to 4 bases and at J to 5 bases, leaving 3 bases not matched to a gene. CDR1 is KGHDR and CDR2 is SFDVKD in the germline V gene. The CDR3 runs 14 residues. The CDR3 region is CATSDRTGGETQYF. CDR3 sequence (DNA): TGTGCCACCAGTGACAGGACAGGGGGTGAGACCCAGTACTTC.

As for this clonotype: This may come from a read error, since a much larger clone is one base off. The genes are TRBV20-1 and TRBJ2-7; the D gene is possibly TRBD2 (5 bases). Germline V gene data show CDR1 as DFQATT and CDR2 as SNEGSKA (reference sequence). The CDR3 totals 13 residues. The CDR3 coding sequence is TGCAGTACTAGAGCAGATTACTCCTACGAGCAGTACTTC. This gives the protein CSTRADYSYEQYF.

Concerning this clonotype: One end of the junction does not line up with germline, which may come from a read error. CDR3 nucleotide sequence: TGTGCCAACAGTCGGACAGGCTTAGATACGCGGTATTTT. Its translation: CANSRTGLDTRYF. The chain has TRBV28 and TRBJ2-3; 7 bases fit TRBD1. Per the germline V gene, CDR1 is MDHEN and CDR2 is SYDVKM. The CDR3 covers 13 residues.

This chain links TRBV11-1 with TRBJ2-1; the D is unclear. Trimming pared 3 bases from V and 12 bases from J, leaving 12 bases between. The CDR3 covers 12 residues. Germline-derived CDR1 and CDR2 are SGHAT and FQDESV (reference sequence). The CDR3 coding sequence is TGTGCCAGCAGCTTGACCTTGGGTGGGCAGTTCTTC. Its translation is CASSLTLGGQFF.

In regard to this clonotype: Being one base from a much bigger clone, this may be a read error. The conserved final phenylalanine or tryptophan is absent from the CDR3, which likely points to a read error. J is TRBJ2-2 and V is TRBV28; TRBD2 aligns across 13 bases. Germline CDR1 MDHEN, CDR2 SYDVKM. The CDR3 consists of 17 residues. V lost 5 bases to trimming and J lost 7 bases; unmatched junction nucleotides: 10. The CDR3 DNA reads TGTGCCAGCAGTCGTCGGGGACTAGCGGGACCTTTCGGGGAGCTGTTTTAT. It is translated as CASSRRGLAGPFGELFY.

Remarks on this clonotype: This clone may be a read error of a much larger clone one base away. The chain employs TRBV30 and TRBJ2-7; the match to TRBD2 covers 9 bases. The germline V gene encodes CDR1 GTSNPN and CDR2 SVGIG (reference sequence). This CDR3 is 12 amino acids long. CDR3 nucleotides: TGTGCCTCGAGTCGGCTAGCGGGGAGGCAGTACTTC. Residues: CASSRLAGRQYF.

The chain employs TRBV4-2 and TRBJ2-2; no clear D. The CDR3 is 12 residues long. With 7 bases removed from V and 10 bases from J, the gap between germline ends came to 13 bases. Germline values: CDR1 LGHNA, CDR2 YNFKEQ. The CDR3 sequence is CASNQTSQELFF. As DNA, the CDR3 is TGTGCCAGCAATCAAACGTCGCAGGAGCTGTTTTTT.

Regarding this clonotype: At one boundary the junction diverges from the germline segment, which might be a read error. V usage is TRBV4-3 and J usage is TRBJ2-2; TRBD2 agrees at 7 bases. The CDR3 loop spans 13 amino acids. Germline CDR1 LGHNA, CDR2 YSLEER. The CDR3 DNA follows: TGCGCCAACAGCGTTAGCGGGTTAGTGGAGCTGTTTTTT. Its protein product is CANSVSGLVELFF.

Notes on this clonotype: Relative to the germline gene, one junction end is altered; a read error may explain this. The chain combines TRBV5-5 with TRBJ1-1; D unresolved. The CDR3 spans 17 residues. Germline V gene lookup returns CDR1 SGHKS and CDR2 YYEKEE (reference sequence). Here the CDR3 reads CAGSLWSRPGLNTEAFF. In DNA, the CDR3 is TGTGCCGGCAGCTTGTGGTCTCGCCCAGGACTGAATACTGAAGCTTTCTTT.

The rearrangement links TRBV23-1 to TRBJ2-3, with D perhaps TRBD1 (6 bases). TRBV23-1 is recorded as an ORF, its role being uncertain. V shed 3 bases and J shed 0 bases, with 25 bases lying between them. This CDR3 spans 20 amino acids. The CDR3 DNA follows: TGCGCCAGCAGTCAGAGGCCCCTTCTTGCACAGGGTAAAAGCACAGATACGCAGTATTTT. Its protein product is CASSQRPLLAQGKSTDTQYF.

Comments on this clonotype: At one of its ends the junction is not consistent with the germline gene, which may arise from a read error. The V call is TRBV29-1, the J call TRBJ2-1, with a tentative D call TRBD2 (6 bases). The CDR3 covers 13 residues. From germline, CDR1 is SQVTM and CDR2 ANQGSEA. CDR3 sequence (DNA): TGCAGCATGGATGCCGGGACTCGCAATGAGCACTTCTTC. Amino acid sequence: CSMDAGTRNEHFF.

A note on this clonotype: The CDR3 does not end in the conserved phenylalanine or tryptophan, so this is likely a read error. No DNA is shown, since the ends of the CDR3 on it are uncertain; the CDR3 is the one TCRdb lists. This chain joins TRBV7-8 and TRBJ2-5; TRBD2 is taken as the D call from the table, unchecked against the DNA. Per the germline V gene, CDR1 is SGHVS and CDR2 is FQNEAQ. The CDR3 spans 15 residues, counting both ends. CDR3 amino acids: CTSSLARGTASTEYS.

This clonotype was observed at least ten times. The chain joins TRBV6-5 to TRBJ2-7, with 7 bases aligning to TRBD1. V lost 7 bases and J lost 2; bases outside the gene matches: 8. Germline CDR1 reads MNHEY; CDR2 reads SVGAGI. This CDR3 comprises 14 residues. DNA of the CDR3: TGTGCCAGCAAGGCGACAGGGACGGCCTACGAGCAGTACTTC. This encodes CASKATGTAYEQYF.

In the case of this clonotype: Since a much larger clone is just one base distant, this may be a read error. The chain uses TRBV12-3 or TRBV12-4 and TRBJ1-2; 12 bases map to TRBD1. The CDR3 loop spans 15 amino acids. CDR3: CASRPTGTGGYGYIF. Written as DNA, the CDR3 is TGTGCCAGCAGACCCACCGGGACAGGGGGCTATGGCTACATCTTC.

Details on this clonotype: The junction does not match germline at one end; this may be a read error. This chain links TRBV4-1 with TRBJ1-4; D ambiguous. The germline gives CDR1 MGHRA, CDR2 YSYEKL. This CDR3 contains 13 residues. CDR3 in DNA: TGCGCCAGTAGCCTAGCGGGCCCTGAAAAACTGTTTTTT. This sequence encodes CASSLAGPEKLFF.

The sample holds a few counts of this clonotype. Possible read error: a much larger clone is one base away. The chain has TRBV7-8 and TRBJ2-2, with 9 bases aligning to TRBD1. CDR1 is SGHVS and CDR2 is FQNEAQ in the germline V gene. The CDR3 sequence is 16 residues long. The CDR3 sequence: CASSFLGQGSGGELSF. The CDR3 DNA follows: TGTGCCAGCAGCTTTCTCGGACAGGGGAGTGGCGGGGAGCTGTCTTTT.

This clonotype was seen a single time. Being one base from a much bigger clone, this may be a read error. The chain uses TRBV11-3 and TRBJ2-3, with D unclear. The DNA matches TRBJ1-5 better at its end, which makes the J call doubtful. Germline lookup yields CDR1 SGHNT and CDR2 YENEEA. CDR3 size: 14 residues. DNA of the CDR3: TGTACCAGCAGCGACCGACCAAGTACAGATACGCAGCATTTT. Amino acid sequence: CTSSDRPSTDTQHF.

A remark on this clonotype: This may be a read error: a much more frequent sequence differs by one nucleotide. The chain carries TRBV6-2 or TRBV6-3 and TRBJ2-1, with D uncertain. The CDR3 has 13 residues. CDR1 and CDR2 (germline): MNHEY, SVGEGT. The CDR3 sequence is CDSNRGGYNEQFF. In DNA, the CDR3 is TGTGACAGCAACAGAGGCGGTTACAATGAGCAGTTCTTC.

The chain employs TRBV20-1 and TRBJ2-1, with TRBD1 matching over 9 bases. The CDR3 covers 13 residues. CDR1 is DFQATT, CDR2 SNEGSKA, per germline (reference sequence). The J segment lost 4 bases and the V segment lost 6 bases, leaving 4 bases of the junction unmatched. CDR3 DNA sequence: TGCAGTGCCGGACAGGGGCTATACAATGAGCAGTTCTTC. Translated, it gives CSAGQGLYNEQFF.

With regard to this clonotype: Relative to the germline gene, one junction end is altered; a read error may explain this. The V and J genes are TRBV29-1 and TRBJ2-1, with D possibly being TRBD1 (6 bases). The CDR3 is 15 amino acids. CDR1 is SQVTM, CDR2 ANQGSEA, per germline. CDR3 nucleotide sequence: TGCGGCGTTGATGGGGACACTATCTCCTACAATGGGCAGTTCTTC. Protein: CGVDGDTISYNGQFF.

Remarks on this clonotype: The junction departs from the called germline gene at one end, perhaps through a read error. The V and J genes are TRBV30 and TRBJ2-1; D is unresolved. In germline, CDR1 is GTSNPN, CDR2 SVGIG (reference sequence). The CDR3 sequence is 16 residues long. The CDR3 coding sequence is TGTGCCTGGGGGTGGGGTGGCTTTCGGTCGTACAATGAGCAGTCCTTC. Amino acid sequence: CAWGWGGFRSYNEQSF.

V usage is TRBV6-6 and J usage is TRBJ1-6, with 7 nucleotides matching TRBD1. The CDR3 consists of 17 residues. Germline V lookup: CDR1 MNHNY, CDR2 SVGAGI (reference sequence). J lost 8 bases, V lost 2 bases, and 12 bases had no gene match. CDR3: CASSYTIRQGGYSPLHF. The CDR3 bases are TGTGCCAGCAGTTACACTATCCGACAGGGTGGTTATTCACCCCTCCACTTT.

A note on this clonotype: A junction end diverges from the germline sequence, so it may reflect a read error. V and J are TRBV29-1 and TRBJ2-1; weak D call: TRBD2 (6 bases). Per germline, CDR1 SQVTM and CDR2 ANQGSEA. CDR3 length: 15 residues. The CDR3 sequence: CRVEGTFLSYDERFF. The CDR3 DNA sequence: TGCAGGGTTGAAGGGACTTTCCTCTCCTACGATGAGCGGTTCTTC.